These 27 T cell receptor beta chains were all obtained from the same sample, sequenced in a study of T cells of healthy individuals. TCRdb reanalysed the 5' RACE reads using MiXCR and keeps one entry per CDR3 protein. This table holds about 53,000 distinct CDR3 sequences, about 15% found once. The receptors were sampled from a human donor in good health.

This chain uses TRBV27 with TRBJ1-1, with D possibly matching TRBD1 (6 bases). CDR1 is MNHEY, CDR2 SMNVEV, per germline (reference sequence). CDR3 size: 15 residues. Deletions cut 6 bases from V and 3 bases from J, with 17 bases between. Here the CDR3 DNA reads TGTGCCAGCAGCCCAGACACAGGGTTTCACACTGAAGCTTTCTTT. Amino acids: CASSPDTGFHTEAFF.

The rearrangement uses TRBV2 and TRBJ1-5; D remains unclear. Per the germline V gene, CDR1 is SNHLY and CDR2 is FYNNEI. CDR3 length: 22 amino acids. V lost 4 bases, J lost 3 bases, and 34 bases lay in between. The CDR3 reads CASSGYSSNQPQRYSSNQPQHF. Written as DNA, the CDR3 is TGTGCCAGCAGTGGCTACAGCTCCAATCAGCCCCAGCGCTACAGCTCCAATCAGCCCCAGCATTTT. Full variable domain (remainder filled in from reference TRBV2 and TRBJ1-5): EPEVTQTPSHQVTQMGQEVILRCVPISNHLYFYWYRQILGQKVEFLVSFYNNEISEKSEIFDDQFSVERPDGSNFTLKIRSTKLEDSAMYFCASSGYSSNQPQRYSSNQPQHFGDGTRLSIL.

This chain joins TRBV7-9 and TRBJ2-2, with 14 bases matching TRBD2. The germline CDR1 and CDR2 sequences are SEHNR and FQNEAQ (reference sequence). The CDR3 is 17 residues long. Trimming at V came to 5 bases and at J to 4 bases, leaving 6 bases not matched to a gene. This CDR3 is CASSPGLAGVLTGELFF. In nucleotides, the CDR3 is TGTGCCAGCAGCCCGGGACTAGCGGGGGTCCTCACCGGGGAGCTGTTTTTT. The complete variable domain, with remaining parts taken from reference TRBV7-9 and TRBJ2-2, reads DTGVSQNPRHKITKRGQNVTFRCDPISEHNRLYWYRQTLGQGPEFLTYFQNEAQLEKSRLLSDRFSAERPKGSFSTLEIQRTEQGDSAMYLCASSPGLAGVLTGELFFGEGSRLTVL.

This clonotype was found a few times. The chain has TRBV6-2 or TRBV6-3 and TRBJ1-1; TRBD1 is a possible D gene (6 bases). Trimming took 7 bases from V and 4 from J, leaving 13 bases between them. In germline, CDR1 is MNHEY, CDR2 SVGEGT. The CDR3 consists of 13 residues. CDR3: CASIIQGSTEAFF. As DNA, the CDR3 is TGTGCCAGCATTATACAGGGAAGCACTGAAGCTTTCTTT.

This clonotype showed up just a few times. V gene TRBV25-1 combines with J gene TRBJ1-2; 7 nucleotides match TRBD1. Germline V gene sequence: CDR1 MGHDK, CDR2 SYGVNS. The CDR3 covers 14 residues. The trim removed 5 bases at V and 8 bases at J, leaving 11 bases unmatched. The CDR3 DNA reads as TGTGCCAGCAGTACCAATACAGGGGTGGGAGGCTACACCTTC. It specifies CASSTNTGVGGYTF.

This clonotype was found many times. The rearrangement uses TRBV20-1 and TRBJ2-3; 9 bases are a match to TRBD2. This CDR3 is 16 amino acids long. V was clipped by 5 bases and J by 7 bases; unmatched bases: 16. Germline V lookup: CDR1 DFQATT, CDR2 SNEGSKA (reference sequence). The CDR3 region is CSAHMTWTSVNNTQYF. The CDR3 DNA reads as TGCAGTGCTCACATGACATGGACTAGCGTAAATAATACGCAGTATTTT.

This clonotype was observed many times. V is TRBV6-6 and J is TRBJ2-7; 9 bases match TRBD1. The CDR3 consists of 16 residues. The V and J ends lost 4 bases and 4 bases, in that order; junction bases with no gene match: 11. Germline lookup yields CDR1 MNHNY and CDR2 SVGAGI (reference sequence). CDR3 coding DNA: TGTGCCAGCAGTTCGCGGAAGGACAGGGGTCGATACGAGCAGTACTTC. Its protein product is CASSSRKDRGRYEQYF.

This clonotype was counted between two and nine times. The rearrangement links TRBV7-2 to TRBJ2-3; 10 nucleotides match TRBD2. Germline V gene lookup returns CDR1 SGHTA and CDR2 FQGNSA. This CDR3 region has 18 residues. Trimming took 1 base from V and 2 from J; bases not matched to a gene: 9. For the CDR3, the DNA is TGTGCCAGCAGCTTAGTAGGGGCTAGCGGGAGCTACACAGATACGCAGTATTTT. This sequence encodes CASSLVGASGSYTDTQYF.

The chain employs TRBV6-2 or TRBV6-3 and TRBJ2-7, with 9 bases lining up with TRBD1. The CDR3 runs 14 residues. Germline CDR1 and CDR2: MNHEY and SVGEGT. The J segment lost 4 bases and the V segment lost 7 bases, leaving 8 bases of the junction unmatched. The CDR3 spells CASTKTGTGYEQYF. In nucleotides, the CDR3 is TGTGCCAGCACCAAAACCGGGACAGGGTACGAGCAGTACTTC.

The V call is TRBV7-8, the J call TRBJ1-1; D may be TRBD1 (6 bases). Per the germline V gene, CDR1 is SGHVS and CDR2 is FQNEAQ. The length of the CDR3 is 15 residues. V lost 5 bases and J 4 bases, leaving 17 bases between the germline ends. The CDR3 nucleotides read TGTGCCAGCAGCCTCCCGGGGGCGGGTTTCACTGAAGCTTTCTTT. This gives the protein CASSLPGAGFTEAFF. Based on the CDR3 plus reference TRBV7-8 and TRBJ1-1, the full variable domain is GAGVSQSPRYKVAKRGQDVALRCDPISGHVSLFWYQQALGQGPEFLTYFQNEAQLDKSGLPSDRFFAERPEGSVSTLKIQRTQQEDSAVYLCASSLPGAGFTEAFFGQGTRLTVV.

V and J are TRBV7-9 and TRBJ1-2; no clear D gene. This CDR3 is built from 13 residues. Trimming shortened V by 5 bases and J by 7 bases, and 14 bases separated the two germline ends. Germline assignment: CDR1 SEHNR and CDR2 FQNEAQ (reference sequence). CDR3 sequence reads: CASSPDGGLGYTF. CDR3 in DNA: TGTGCCAGCAGCCCGGACGGAGGGCTTGGCTACACCTTC. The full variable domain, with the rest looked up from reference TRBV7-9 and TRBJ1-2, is DTGVSQNPRHKITKRGQNVTFRCDPISEHNRLYWYRQTLGQGPEFLTYFQNEAQLEKSRLLSDRFSAERPKGSFSTLEIQRTEQGDSAMYLCASSPDGGLGYTFGSGTRLTVV.

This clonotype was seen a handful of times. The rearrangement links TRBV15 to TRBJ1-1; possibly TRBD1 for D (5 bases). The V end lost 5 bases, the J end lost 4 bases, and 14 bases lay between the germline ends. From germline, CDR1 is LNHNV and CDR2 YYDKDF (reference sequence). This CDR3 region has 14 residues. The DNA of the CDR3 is TGTGCCACCAGCGCACCGGGACTCGGCACTGAAGCTTTCTTT. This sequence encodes CATSAPGLGTEAFF. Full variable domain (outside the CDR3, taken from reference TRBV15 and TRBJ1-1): DAMVIQNPRYQVTQFGKPVTLSCSQTLNHNVMYWYQQKSSQAPKLLFHYYDKDFNNEADTPDNFQSRRPNTSFCFLDIRSPGLGDTAMYLCATSAPGLGTEAFFGQGTRLTVV.

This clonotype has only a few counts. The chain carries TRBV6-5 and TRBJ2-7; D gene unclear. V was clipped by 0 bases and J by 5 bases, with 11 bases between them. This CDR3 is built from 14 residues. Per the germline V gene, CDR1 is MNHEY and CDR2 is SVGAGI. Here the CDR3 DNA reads TGTGCCAGCAGTTACTCGAATGCCCGAGACGAGCAGTACTTC. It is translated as CASSYSNARDEQYF.

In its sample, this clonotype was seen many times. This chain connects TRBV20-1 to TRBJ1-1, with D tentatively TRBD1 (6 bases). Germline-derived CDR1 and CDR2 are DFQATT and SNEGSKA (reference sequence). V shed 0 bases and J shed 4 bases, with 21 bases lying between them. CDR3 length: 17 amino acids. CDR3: CSARDQGGVRVGTEAFF. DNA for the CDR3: TGCAGTGCTAGAGATCAAGGGGGAGTAAGGGTGGGCACTGAAGCTTTCTTT.

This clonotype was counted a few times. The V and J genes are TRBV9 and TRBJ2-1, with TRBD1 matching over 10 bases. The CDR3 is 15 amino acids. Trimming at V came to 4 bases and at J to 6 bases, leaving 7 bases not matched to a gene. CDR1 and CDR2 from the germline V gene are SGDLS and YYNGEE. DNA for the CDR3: TGTGCCAGCAGCAGCGGGACAGGGGACCTCAATGAGCAGTTCTTC. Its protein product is CASSSGTGDLNEQFF.

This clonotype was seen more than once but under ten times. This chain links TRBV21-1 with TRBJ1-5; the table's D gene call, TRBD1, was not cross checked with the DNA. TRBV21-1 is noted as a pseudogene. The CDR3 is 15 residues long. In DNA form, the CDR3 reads TGTGCCAGCAGCAAAGACGGGCAGGGCGGTCAGCCCCAGCATTTT. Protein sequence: CASSKDGQGGQPQHF.

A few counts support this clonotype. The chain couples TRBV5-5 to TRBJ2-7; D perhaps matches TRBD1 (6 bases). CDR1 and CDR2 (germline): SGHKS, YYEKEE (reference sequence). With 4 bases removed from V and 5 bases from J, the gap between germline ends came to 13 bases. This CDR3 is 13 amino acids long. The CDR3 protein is CASSPRTEHEQYF. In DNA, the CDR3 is TGTGCCAGCAGCCCTCGGACAGAACACGAGCAGTACTTC.

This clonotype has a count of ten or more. The CDR3 DNA follows: TGCAGTGCTCCATGGACTAGCGGGTACACAGATACGCAGTATTTT. Translation: CSAPWTSGYTDTQYF. The chain employs TRBV20-1 and TRBJ2-3; 11 positions match TRBD2. Trimming took 5 bases from V and 2 from J; bases not matched to a gene: 6. The germline CDR1 and CDR2 sequences are DFQATT and SNEGSKA (reference sequence). This CDR3 spans 15 amino acids.

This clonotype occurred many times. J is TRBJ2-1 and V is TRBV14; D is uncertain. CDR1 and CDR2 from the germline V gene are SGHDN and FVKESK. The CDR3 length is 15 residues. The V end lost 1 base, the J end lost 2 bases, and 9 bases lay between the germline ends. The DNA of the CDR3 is TGTGCCAGCAGCCAAGTGGATCTGCCCTACAATGAGCAGTTCTTC. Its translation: CASSQVDLPYNEQFF.

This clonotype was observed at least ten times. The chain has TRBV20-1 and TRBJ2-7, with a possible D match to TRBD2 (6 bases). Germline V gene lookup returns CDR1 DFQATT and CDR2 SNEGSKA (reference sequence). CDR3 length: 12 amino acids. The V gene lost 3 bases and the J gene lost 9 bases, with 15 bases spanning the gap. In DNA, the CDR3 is TGCAGTGCTAGTGTACGGGAGAGTATGCAGTACTTC. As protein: CSASVRESMQYF.

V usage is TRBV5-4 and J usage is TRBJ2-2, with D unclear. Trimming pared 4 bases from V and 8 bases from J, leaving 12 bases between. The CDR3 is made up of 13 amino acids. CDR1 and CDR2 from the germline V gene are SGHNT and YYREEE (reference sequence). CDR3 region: CASSLPSGGELFF. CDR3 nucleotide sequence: TGTGCCAGCAGCCTGCCGTCCGGAGGGGAGCTGTTTTTT.

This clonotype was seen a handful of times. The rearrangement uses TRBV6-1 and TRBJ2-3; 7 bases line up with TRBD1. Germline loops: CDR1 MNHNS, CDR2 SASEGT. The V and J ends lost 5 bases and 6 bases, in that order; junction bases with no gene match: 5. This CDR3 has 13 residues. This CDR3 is CASSKTGFDTQYF. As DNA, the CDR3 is TGTGCCAGCAGTAAGACAGGGTTCGATACGCAGTATTTT.

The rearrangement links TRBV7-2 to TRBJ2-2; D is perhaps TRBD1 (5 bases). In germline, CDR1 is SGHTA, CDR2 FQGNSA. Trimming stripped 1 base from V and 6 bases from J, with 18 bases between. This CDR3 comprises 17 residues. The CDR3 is CASSLGQTIVASGELFF. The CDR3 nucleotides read TGTGCCAGCAGCTTAGGACAGACCATTGTCGCGTCCGGGGAGCTGTTTTTT.

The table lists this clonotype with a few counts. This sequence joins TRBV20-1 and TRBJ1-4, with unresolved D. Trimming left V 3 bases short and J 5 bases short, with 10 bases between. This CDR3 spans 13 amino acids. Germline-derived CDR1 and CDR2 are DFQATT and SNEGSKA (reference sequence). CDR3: CSAREWGNEKLFF. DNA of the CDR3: TGCAGTGCTAGGGAGTGGGGAAATGAAAAACTGTTTTTT.

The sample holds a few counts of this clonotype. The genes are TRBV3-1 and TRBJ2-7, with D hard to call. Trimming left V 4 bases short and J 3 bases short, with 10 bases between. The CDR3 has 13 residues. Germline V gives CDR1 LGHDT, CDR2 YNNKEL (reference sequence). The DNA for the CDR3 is TGTGCCAGCAGCCGGACCGCAGACTACGAGCAGTACTTC. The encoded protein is CASSRTADYEQYF.

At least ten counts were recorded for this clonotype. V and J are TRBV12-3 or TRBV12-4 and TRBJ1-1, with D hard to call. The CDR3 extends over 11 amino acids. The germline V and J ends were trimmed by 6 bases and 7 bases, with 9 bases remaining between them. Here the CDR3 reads CASRARVEAFF. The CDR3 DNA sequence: TGTGCCAGCAGGGCCCGGGTTGAAGCTTTCTTT.

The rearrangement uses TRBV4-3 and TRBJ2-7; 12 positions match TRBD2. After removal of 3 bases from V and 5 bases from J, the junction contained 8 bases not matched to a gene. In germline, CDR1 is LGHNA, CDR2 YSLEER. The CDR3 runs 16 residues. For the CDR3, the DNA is TGCGCCAGCAGCCAGGAGACTAGCGGGAGTTTCGACGAGCAGTACTTC. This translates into CASSQETSGSFDEQYF.